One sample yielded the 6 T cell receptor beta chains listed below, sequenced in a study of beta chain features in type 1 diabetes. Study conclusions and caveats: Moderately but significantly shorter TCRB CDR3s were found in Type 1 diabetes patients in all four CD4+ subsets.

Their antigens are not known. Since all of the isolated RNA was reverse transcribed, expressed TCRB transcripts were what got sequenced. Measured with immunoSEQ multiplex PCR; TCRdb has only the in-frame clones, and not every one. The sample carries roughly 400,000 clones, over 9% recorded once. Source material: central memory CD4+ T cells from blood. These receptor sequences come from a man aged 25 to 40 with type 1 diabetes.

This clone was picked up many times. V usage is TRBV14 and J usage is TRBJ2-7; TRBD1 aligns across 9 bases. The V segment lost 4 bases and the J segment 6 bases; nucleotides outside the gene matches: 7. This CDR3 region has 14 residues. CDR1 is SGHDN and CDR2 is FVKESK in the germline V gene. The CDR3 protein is CASSPGTGSIEQYF. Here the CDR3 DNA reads TGTGCCAGCAGCCCCGGGACAGGGTCGATCGAGCAGTACTTC.

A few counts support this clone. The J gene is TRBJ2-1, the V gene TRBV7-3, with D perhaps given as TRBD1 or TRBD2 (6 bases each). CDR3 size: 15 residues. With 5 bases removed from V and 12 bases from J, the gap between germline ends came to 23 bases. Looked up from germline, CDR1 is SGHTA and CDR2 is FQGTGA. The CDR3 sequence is CASSGGLAQYHPQFF. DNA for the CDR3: TGTGCCAGCAGCGGGGGGCTAGCGCAGTATCACCCGCAGTTCTTC.

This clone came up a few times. The CDR3 DNA is TGTGCCAGTAGCCAATCGGCGGGAGGACAAGGGGAGCTGTTTTTT. Amino acids: CASSQSAGGQGELFF. The chain couples TRBV19 to TRBJ2-2, with 8 bases that match TRBD2. The CDR3 contains 15 residues. The V segment lost 6 bases and the J segment 8 bases; nucleotides outside the gene matches: 11. Germline V lookup: CDR1 LNHDA, CDR2 SQIVND (reference sequence).

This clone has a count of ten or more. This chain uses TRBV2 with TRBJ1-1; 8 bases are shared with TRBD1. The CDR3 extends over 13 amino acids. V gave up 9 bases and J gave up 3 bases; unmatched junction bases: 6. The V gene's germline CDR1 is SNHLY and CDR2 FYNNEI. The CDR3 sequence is CASRTGPYTEAFF. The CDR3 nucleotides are TGTGCCAGTAGGACAGGGCCTTACACTGAAGCTTTCTTT.

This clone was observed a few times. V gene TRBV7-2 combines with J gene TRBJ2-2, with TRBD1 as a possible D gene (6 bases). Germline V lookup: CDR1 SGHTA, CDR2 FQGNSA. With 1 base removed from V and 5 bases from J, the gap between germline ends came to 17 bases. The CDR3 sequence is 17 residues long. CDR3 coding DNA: TGTGCCAGCAGCTTAGGTCAGAGGGGGAGTTGGACCGGGGAGCTGTTTTTT. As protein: CASSLGQRGSWTGELFF. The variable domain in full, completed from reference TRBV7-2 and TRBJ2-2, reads GAGVSQSPSNKVTEKGKDVELRCDPISGHTALYWYRQSLGQGLEFLIYFQGNSAPDKSGLPSDRFSAERTGGSVSTLTIQRTQQEDSAVYLCASSLGQRGSWTGELFFGEGSRLTVL.

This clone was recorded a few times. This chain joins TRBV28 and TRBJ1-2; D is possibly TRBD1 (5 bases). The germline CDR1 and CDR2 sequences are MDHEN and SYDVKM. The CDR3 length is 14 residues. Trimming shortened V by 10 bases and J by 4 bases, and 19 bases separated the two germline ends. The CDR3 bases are TGTGCCACCCCGGGTGGGGCGAGTGGCTATGGCTACACCTTC. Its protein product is CATPGGASGYGYTF.